The sequence of this T cell receptor beta chain was determined in a study of T-cell reconstitution after alpha-beta-depleted transplantation in children (dated by TCRdb to between 2015 and 2016). In terms of the full investigation: T-cell immune reconstitution after TCRalphabeta/CD19-depleted allogeneic hematopoietic cell transplantation in children was quantitatively tracked in the study by means of TCR repertoire profiling.

The label giving this sample's treatment or condition can be read as: allogeneic hematopoietic cell transplantation with graft depleted of TCRalphabeta T cells and CD19 B cells. The transplant recipients were children given TCRalphabeta/CD19-depleted allogeneic hematopoietic cell grafts. Study-wide conclusions, independent of this receptor: Apparently early alphabetaT-cell count recovery about two months after transplant reportedly relied on only several hundred rapidly expanded clones derived from non-depleted graft cells. In some patients, high TCRbeta diversity at day 60 was attributed to recipient T cells and intrathymic progenitors that had survived conditioning. Hyperexpanded clone frequencies declined over subsequent months; after one year, T-cell counts and TCRbeta diversity were mostly attributed to newly produced T cells.

Preparation of the library involved PCR. The run used an Illumina HiSeq 2500. Molecular barcoding was employed in the preparation of TCR libraries, with unique molecular identifiers being used to normalize TCRbeta repertoire quantification. The public sequencing data were trimmed at Q25 with fastp and processed into clonotypes with MiXCR by TCRdb, which kept only in-frame beta chains. One record per CDR3 amino acid sequence lists the most common genes and DNA. This sample gives about 870,000 distinct CDR3 sequences in total; around 15% of them show up just once. The ten biggest clones cover approximately 5% of the sample. Cut back by 0 bases and 8 bases, the V and J ends lie 6 bases apart. From its cysteine to its phenylalanine, the CDR3 spans 12 amino acids. Solely the CDR3 DNA is kept, with 36 bases framed from the first base. For CDR1 and CDR2, the germline V gene lists SGDLS and YYNGEE. This clonotype was recorded a few times. Its antigen is not yet known. No much larger clone exists at a distance of one base, and base qualities are not known.

This TCR was sampled from a male patient younger than 18 who had a stem cell transplant for acute lymphoblastic leukemia, so the T cells may come from the graft donor. The material was PBMCs, mostly from graft donor cells, obtained 360 days after TCRalphabeta/CD19-depleted stem cell transplant. The rearrangement combines TRBV9 with TRBJ2-4; the D gene is perhaps TRBD2, from 6 matching bases. The sequenced DNA: TGTGCCAGCAGCGTAGGCGGGGACATTCAGTACTTC. Its protein product is CASSVGGDIQYF.